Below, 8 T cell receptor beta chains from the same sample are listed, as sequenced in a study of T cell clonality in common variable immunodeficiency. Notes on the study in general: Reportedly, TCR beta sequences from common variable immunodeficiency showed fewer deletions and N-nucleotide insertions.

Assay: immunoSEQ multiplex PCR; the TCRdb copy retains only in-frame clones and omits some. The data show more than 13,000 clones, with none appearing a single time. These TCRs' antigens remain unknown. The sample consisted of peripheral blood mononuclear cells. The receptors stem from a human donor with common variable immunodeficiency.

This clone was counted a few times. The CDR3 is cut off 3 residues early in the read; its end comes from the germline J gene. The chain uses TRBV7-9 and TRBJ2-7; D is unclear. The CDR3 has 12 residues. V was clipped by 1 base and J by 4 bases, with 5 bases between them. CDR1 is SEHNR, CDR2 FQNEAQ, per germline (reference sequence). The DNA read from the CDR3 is TGTGCCAGCAGCTTAGTTAATTACGAG. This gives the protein CASSLVNYE. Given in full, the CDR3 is CASSLVNYEQYF.

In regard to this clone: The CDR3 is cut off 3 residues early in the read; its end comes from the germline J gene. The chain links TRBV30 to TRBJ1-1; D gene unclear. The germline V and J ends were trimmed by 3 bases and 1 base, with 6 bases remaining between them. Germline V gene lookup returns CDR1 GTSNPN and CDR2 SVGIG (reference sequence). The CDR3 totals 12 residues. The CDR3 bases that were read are TGTGCCTGGAGGTACAGGAACACTGAA. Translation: CAWRYRNTE. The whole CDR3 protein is CAWRYRNTEAFF.

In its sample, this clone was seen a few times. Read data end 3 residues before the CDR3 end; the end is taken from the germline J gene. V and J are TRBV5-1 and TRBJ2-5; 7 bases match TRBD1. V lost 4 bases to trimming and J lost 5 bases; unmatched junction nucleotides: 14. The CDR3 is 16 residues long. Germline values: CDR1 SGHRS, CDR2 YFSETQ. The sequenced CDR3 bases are TGCGCCAGCAGCCCTAGGACAGGCCCCCGAAGGGAGACC. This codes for CASSPRTGPRRET. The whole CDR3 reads CASSPRTGPRRETQYF.

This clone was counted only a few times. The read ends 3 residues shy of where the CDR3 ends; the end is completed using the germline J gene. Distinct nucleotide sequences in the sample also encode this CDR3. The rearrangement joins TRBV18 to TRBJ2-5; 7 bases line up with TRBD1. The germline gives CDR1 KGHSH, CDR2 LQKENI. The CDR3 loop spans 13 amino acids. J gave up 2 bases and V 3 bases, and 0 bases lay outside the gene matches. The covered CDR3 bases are TGTGCCAGCTCACCGGGACAGCAAGAGACC. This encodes CASSPGQQET. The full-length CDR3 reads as CASSPGQQETQYF.

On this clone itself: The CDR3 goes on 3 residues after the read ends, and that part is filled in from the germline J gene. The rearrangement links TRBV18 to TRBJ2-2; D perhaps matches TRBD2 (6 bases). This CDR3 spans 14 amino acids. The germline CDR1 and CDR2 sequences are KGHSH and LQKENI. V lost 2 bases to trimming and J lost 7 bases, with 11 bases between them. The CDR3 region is CASSPVRGGGELFF. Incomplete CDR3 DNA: TGTGCCAGCTCACCAGTCCGGGGAGGCGGGGAG. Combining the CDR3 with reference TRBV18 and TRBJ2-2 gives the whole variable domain NAGVMQNPRHLVRRRGQEARLRCSPMKGHSHVYWYRQLPEEGLKFMVYLQKENIIDESGMPKERFSAEFPKEGPSILRIQQVVRGDSAAYFCASSPVRGGGELFFGEGSRLTVL.

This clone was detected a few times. CDR3 DNA (partial): TGTGCCAGCAGCTCAGGACAGGGCACAGAAAAA. Amino acids: CASSSGQGTEK. The whole CDR3 is CASSSGQGTEKLFF. The gene calls are TRBV7-2 and TRBJ1-4, with 8 bases identical to TRBD1. The read ends 3 residues shy of where the CDR3 ends; the end is completed using the germline J gene. CDR3 length: 14 residues. Germline CDR1 and CDR2: SGHTA and FQGNSA. V gave up 4 bases and J gave up 8 bases; unmatched junction bases: 6.

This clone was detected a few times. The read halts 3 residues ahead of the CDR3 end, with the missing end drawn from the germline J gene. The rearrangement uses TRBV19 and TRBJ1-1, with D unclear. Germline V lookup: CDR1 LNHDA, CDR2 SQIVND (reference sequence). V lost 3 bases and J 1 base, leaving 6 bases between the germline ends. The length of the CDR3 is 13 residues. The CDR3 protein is CASSITANTEAFF. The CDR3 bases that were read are TGTGCCAGTAGTATTACAGCGAACACTGAA.

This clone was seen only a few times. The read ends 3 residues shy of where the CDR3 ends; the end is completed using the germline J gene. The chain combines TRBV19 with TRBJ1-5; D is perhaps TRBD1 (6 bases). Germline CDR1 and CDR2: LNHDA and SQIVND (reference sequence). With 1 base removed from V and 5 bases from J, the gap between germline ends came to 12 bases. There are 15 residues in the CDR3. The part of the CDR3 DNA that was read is TGTGCCAGTAGTATAGTCGGAGGGGGGGATCAGCCC. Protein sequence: CASSIVGGGDQP. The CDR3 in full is CASSIVGGGDQPQHF.